This T cell receptor (beta chain) was identified during a study of T-cell reconstitution after alpha-beta-depleted transplantation in children listed by TCRdb under 2016. Context from the whole study: T-cell immune reconstitution after TCRalphabeta/CD19-depleted allogeneic hematopoietic cell transplantation in children was quantitatively tracked in the study by means of TCR repertoire profiling.

The library was made by PCR. Sequencing used an Illumina HiSeq 2500. TCR library preparation used molecular barcoding, with unique molecular identifiers applied to normalize quantification of the TCRbeta repertoire. TCRdb itself trimmed the public reads at Q25 with fastp, ran MiXCR and retained productive beta chains. Each CDR3 protein appears once, grouped with its most common genes and DNA. This sample comprises approximately 340,000 distinct CDR3 sequences, around 10% of them detected only once. The top ten clones comprise around 2.5% of the sample. In this sample, this clonotype turned up many times. Its specific antigen is unknown. Base qualities are not at hand, and no much larger clone is one base apart. The germline V gene sets CDR1 to SGDLS and CDR2 to YYNGEE. V sheds 4 bases and J sheds 0 bases, leaving 18 bases between their ends. CDR3 length: 17 amino acids, cysteine to phenylalanine. Solely the CDR3 DNA is kept, with 51 bases framed from the first base.

Sequenced here: PBMCs from the stem cell graft donor, sampled from the stem cell graft. This receptor was identified in a human donor who donated a stem cell graft to a child with acute lymphoblastic leukemia. Recombination linked TRBV9 to TRBJ2-3; tentative D gene TRBD2, with 6 bases matching. The CDR3 amino acid sequence is: CASSPSGVSASTDTQYF. Here is the DNA: TGTGCCAGCAGCCCTTCGGGGGTGTCGGCTAGCACAGATACGCAGTATTTT.